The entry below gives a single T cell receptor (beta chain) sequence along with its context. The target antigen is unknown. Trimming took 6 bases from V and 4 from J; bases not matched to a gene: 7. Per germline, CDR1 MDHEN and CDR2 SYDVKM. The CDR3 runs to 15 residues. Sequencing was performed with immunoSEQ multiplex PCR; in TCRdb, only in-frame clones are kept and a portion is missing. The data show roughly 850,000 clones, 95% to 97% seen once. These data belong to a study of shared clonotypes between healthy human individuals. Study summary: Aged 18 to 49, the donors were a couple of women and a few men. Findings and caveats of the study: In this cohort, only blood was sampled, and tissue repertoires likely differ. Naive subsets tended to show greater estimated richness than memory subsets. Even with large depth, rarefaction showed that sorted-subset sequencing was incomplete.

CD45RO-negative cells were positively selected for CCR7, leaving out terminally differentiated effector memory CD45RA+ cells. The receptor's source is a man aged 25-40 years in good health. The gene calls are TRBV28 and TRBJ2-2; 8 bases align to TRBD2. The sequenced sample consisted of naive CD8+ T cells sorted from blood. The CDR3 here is CASRSGRAVTGELFF. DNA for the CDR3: TGTGCCAGCAGGTCCGGGAGGGCGGTCACCGGGGAGCTGTTTTTT.